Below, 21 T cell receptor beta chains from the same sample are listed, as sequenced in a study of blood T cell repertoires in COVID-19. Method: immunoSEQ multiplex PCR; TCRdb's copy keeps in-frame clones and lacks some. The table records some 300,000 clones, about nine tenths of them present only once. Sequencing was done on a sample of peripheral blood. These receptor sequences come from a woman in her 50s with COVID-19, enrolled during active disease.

The DNA for the CDR3 is TGCGCCAGCAGCCCGGAGGGGCGACTAGCGGGAGGGGATGAGCAGTTCTTC. Its protein is CASSPEGRLAGGDEQFF. The V gene is TRBV5-1, the J gene TRBJ2-1; TRBD2 aligns across 14 bases. V lost 4 bases to trimming and J lost 8 bases; unmatched junction nucleotides: 11. This CDR3 has 17 residues. Germline CDR1 SGHRS, CDR2 YFSETQ.

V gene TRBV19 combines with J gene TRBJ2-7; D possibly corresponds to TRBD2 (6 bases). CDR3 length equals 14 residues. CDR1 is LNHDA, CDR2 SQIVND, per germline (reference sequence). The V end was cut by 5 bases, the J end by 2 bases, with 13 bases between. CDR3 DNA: TGTGCCAGTAGTTCCCGGGACTGGACCTACGAGCAGTACTTC. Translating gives CASSSRDWTYEQYF.

CDR3 protein: CASSETPGQGHEQYF. Written as DNA, the CDR3 is TGTGCCAGCAGTGAGACCCCGGGACAGGGTCACGAGCAGTACTTC. This rearrangement joins TRBV6-1 to TRBJ2-7; 9 positions agree with TRBD1. The V gene's germline CDR1 is MNHNS and CDR2 SASEGT. This CDR3 is 15 amino acids long. V lost 3 bases, J lost 5 bases, and 8 bases stayed unmatched.

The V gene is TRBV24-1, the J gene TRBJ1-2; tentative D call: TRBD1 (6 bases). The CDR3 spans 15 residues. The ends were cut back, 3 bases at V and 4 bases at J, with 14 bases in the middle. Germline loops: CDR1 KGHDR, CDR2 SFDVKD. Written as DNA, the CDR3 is TGTGCCACCAGTGATCGGATTACAGGGATCTATGGCTACACCTTC. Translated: CATSDRITGIYGYTF.

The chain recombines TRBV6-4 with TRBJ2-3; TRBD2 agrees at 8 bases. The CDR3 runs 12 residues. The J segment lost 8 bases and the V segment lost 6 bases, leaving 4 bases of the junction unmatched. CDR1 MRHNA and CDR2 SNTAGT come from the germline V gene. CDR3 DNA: TGTGCCAGCAGGGCCGCGGGAGGTACGCAGTATTTT. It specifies CASRAAGGTQYF.

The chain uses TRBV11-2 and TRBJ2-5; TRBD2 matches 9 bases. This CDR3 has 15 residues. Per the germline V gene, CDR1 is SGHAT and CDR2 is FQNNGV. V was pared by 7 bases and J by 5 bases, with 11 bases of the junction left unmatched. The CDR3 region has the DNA TGTGCCAGCACCGCGGGGGGGAGGGCGGCGGAGACCCAGTACTTC. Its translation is CASTAGGRAAETQYF.

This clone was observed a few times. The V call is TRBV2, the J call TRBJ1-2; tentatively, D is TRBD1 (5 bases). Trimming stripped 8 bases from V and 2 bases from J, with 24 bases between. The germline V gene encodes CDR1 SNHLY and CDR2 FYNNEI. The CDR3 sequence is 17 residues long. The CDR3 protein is CASSQVFRRGENYGYTF. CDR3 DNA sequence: TGTGCCAGCTCTCAGGTTTTTAGACGGGGGGAAAACTATGGCTACACCTTC.

CDR3: CASSLGQGRAGELFF. The CDR3 bases are TGCGCCAGCAGCCTGGGACAGGGGCGAGCCGGGGAGCTGTTTTTT. The chain carries TRBV5-1 and TRBJ2-2; TRBD1 aligns across 10 bases. The CDR3 loop spans 15 amino acids. The V gene's germline CDR1 is SGHRS and CDR2 YFSETQ. J gave up 6 bases and V 4 bases, and 6 bases lay outside the gene matches.

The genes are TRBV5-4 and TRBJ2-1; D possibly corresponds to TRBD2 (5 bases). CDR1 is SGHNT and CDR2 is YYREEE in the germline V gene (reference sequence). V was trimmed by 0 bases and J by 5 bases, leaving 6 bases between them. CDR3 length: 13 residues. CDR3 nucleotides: TGTGCCAGCAGCTTGGGGCGGGACAATGAGCAGTTCTTC. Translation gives CASSLGRDNEQFF.

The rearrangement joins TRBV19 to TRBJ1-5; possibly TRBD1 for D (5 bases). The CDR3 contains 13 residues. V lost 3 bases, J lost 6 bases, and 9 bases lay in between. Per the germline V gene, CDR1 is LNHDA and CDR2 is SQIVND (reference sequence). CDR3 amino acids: CASSMGPVQPQHF. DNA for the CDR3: TGTGCCAGTAGTATGGGGCCAGTTCAGCCCCAGCATTTT.

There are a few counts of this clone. The CDR3 sequence is CASSLYGEAFF. The CDR3 region has the DNA TGTGCCAGCAGTTTATATGGGGAGGCTTTCTTT. This sequence joins TRBV12-3 or TRBV12-4 and TRBJ1-1; D gene ambiguous. Trimming cost V 2 bases and J 11 bases, with 9 bases left between them. This CDR3 spans 11 amino acids.

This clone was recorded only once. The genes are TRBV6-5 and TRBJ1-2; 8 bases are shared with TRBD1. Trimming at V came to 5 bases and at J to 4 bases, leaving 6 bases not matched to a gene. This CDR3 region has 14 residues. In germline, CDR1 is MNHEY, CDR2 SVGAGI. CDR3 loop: CASSPWDRPYGYTF. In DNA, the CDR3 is TGTGCCAGCAGTCCCTGGGACAGGCCCTATGGCTACACCTTC.

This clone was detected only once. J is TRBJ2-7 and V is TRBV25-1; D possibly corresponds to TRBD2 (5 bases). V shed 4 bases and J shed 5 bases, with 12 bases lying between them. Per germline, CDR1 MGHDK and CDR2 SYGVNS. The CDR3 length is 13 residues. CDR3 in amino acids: CASSVLEGNEQYF. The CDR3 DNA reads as TGTGCCAGCAGTGTACTTGAGGGCAACGAGCAGTACTTC.

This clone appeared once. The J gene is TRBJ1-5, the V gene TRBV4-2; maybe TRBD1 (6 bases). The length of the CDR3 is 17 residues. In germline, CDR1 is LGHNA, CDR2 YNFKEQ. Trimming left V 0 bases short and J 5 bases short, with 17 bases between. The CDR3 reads CASSQDGLGASHQPQHF. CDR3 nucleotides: TGTGCCAGCAGCCAAGATGGGCTGGGGGCGTCGCATCAGCCCCAGCATTTT.

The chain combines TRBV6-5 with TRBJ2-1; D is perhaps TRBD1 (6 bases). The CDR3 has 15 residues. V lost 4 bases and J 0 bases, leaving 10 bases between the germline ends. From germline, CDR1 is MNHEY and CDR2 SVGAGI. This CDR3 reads CASSFRGTSYNEQFF. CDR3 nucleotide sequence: TGTGCCAGCAGTTTCAGGGGTACCTCCTACAATGAGCAGTTCTTC.

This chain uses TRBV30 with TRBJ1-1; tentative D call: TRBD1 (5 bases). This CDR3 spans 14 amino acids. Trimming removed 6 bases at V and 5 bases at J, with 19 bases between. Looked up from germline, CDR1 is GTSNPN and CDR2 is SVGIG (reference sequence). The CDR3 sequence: CACRDSPGTTEAFF. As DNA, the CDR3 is TGTGCCTGCCGGGACTCCCCTGGAACGACTGAAGCTTTCTTT.

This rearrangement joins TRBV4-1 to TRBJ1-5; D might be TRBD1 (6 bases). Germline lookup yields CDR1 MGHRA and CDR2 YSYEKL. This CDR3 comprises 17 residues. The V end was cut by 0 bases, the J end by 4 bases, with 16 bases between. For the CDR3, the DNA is TGCGCCAGCAGCCAAGATTGGGGGGGCTTTGGTAATCAGCCCCAGCATTTT. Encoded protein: CASSQDWGGFGNQPQHF.

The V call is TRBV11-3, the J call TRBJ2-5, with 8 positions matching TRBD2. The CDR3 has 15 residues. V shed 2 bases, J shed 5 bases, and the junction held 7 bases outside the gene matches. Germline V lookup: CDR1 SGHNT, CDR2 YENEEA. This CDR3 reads CASSLNGRAGETQYF. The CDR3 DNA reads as TGTGCCAGCAGCTTAAACGGGAGGGCCGGGGAGACCCAGTACTTC.

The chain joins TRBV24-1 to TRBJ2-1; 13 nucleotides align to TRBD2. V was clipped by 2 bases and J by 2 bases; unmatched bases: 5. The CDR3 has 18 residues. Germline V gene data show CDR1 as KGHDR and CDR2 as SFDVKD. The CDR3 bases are TGTGCCACCAGTGATTCCCGACTAGCGGGAGGCACCTACAATGAGCAGTTCTTC. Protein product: CATSDSRLAGGTYNEQFF.

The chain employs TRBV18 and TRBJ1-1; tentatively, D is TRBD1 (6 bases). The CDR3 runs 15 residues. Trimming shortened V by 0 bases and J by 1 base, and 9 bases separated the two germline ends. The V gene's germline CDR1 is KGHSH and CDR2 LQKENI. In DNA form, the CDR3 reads TGTGCCAGCTCACCACCCACAGGGCAGAACACTGAAGCTTTCTTT. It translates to CASSPPTGQNTEAFF.

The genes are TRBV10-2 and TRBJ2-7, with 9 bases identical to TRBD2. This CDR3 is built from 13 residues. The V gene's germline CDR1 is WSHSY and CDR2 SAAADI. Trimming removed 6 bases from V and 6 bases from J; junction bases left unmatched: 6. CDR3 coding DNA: TGCGCCAGCAGGGGCGGGAGGGCGCGCGAGCAGTACTTC. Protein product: CASRGGRAREQYF.